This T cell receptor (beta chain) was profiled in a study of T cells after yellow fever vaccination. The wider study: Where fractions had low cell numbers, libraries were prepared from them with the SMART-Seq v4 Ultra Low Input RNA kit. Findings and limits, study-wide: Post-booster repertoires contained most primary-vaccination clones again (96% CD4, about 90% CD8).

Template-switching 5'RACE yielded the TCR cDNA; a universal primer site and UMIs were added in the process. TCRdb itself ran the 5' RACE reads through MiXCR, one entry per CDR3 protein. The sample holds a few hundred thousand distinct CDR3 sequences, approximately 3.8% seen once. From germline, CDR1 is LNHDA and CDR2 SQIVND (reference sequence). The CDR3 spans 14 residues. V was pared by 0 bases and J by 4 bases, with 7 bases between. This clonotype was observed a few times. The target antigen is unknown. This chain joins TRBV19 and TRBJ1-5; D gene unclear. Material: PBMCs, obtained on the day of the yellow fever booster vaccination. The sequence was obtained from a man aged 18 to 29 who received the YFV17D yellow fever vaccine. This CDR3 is CASSIEEVNQPQHF. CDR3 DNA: TGTGCCAGTAGTATAGAGGAAGTAAATCAGCCCCAGCATTTT.